This T cell receptor (beta chain) appears in the sequencing data of a study of cytomegalovirus exposure and HLA in healthy donors. Study findings and constraints: The HLA-A and HLA-B alleles of most subjects were reportedly predicted accurately from TCR beta sequences. Cytomegalovirus status was reportedly diagnosed by the classifier with high sensitivity and specificity. TCR sequences were mostly rare, though some public TCRs occurred in many donors.

CDR1 and CDR2 (germline): MNHEY, SVGAGI. The CDR3 is 14 residues long. The germline V and J ends were trimmed by 5 bases and 4 bases, with 14 bases remaining between them. Regarding this clone: Its antigen is unidentified.

With 60 Vbeta and 13 Jbeta primers, the PCR was carried out. The assay was immunoSEQ multiplex PCR, and TCRdb's table has in-frame clones only and misses some. Among 160,000 or so clones listed, around 81% were seen once. The chain employs TRBV6-5 and TRBJ1-2; D not resolved. Specimen: PBMCs. This TCR was recovered from a middle-aged man in good health and CMV-seronegative. Written as DNA, the CDR3 is TGTGCCAGCAGTCCCTGTCTGTTTAGCTATGGCTACACCTTC. Its translation is CASSPCLFSYGYTF.